This entry describes one TCR beta chain. Assay: immunoSEQ multiplex PCR; the TCRdb copy retains only in-frame clones and omits some. The table shows 140,000 or so clones, with about 90% occurring only once. These data originate in a study of control samples from healthy donors and cancer patients. The germline V and J ends were trimmed by 1 base and 8 bases, with 8 bases remaining between them. This CDR3 has 14 residues. Germline CDR1 is KGHDR and CDR2 is SFDVKD. The TCR originated in a man aged 25 to 45 in good health. The sequenced sample consisted of blood. The chain combines TRBV24-1 with TRBJ1-6; the D gene is possibly TRBD1 (5 bases). Written as DNA, the CDR3 is TGTGCCACCAGTGATTTCAGGGATTATTCACCCCTCCACTTT. This sequence encodes CATSDFRDYSPLHF.